This T cell receptor beta chain was found in a study of blood T cell repertoires in COVID-19. Study background: T cells, B-cell-depleted T cells, or PBMCs supplied cDNA or gDNA.

During active infection, Seattle patients enrolled and were then monitored through disease. The protocol was immunoSEQ multiplex PCR, while the TCRdb copy is restricted to in-frame clones and leaves out a portion. This repertoire shows around 310,000 clones, around nine tenths found once; its top ten account for roughly 7%. Germline lookup yields CDR1 DFQATT and CDR2 SNEGSKA (reference sequence). This CDR3 has 15 residues. V lost 3 bases, J lost 5 bases, and 14 bases lay in between. The TCR sequence derives from a woman aged 25 to 39 with COVID-19, enrolled during active disease. Sequencing used peripheral blood. The chain uses TRBV20-1 and TRBJ1-6; D remains ambiguous. For the CDR3, the DNA is TGCAGTGCTAGTGGGAGTCGCATGAATAATTCACCCCTCCACTTT. Its protein is CSASGSRMNNSPLHF.